Each of the 10 T cell receptor beta chains below was sequenced from the same sample in a study of T cell responses to AZD1222 COVID-19 vaccine. Sequencing was performed with immunoSEQ multiplex PCR; in TCRdb, only in-frame clones are kept and a portion is missing. The sample includes 95,000 to 100,000 clones, about 81% of them seen just once. Material: peripheral blood, obtained 28 days after the second AZD1222 dose. The source of these receptors is an adult who received the AZD1222 COVID-19 vaccine.

J is TRBJ2-1 and V is TRBV11-2, with D perhaps TRBD1 or TRBD2 (7 bases each). CDR1 and CDR2 (germline): SGHAT, FQNNGV. The CDR3 extends over 15 amino acids. The ends were cut back, 3 bases at V and 6 bases at J, with 15 bases in the middle. CDR3 in DNA: TGTGCCAGCAGCTTTACAGGGGAGGGCCTCAATGAGCAGTTCTTC. Translating gives CASSFTGEGLNEQFF. The whole variable domain, filled in from reference TRBV11-2 and TRBJ2-1, reads EAGVAQSPRYKIIEKRQSVAFWCNPISGHATLYWYQQILGQGPKLLIQFQNNGVVDDSQLPKDRFSAERLKGVDSTLKIQPAKLEDSAVYLCASSFTGEGLNEQFFGPGTRLTVL.

Only a few counts were recorded for this clone. The CDR3 region is CASSHIPGTGGERGNQPQHF. As DNA, the CDR3 is TGTGCCAGCAGCCACATTCCCGGGACAGGGGGCGAAAGGGGCAATCAGCCCCAGCATTTT. The chain joins TRBV21-1 to TRBJ1-5; the DNA was not used to check the table's D call, TRBD1. TRBV21-1 has pseudogene status. This CDR3 contains 20 residues.

There are a few counts of this clone. The chain's CDR3 is CATQRGTGTSSYNSPLHF. The DNA of the CDR3 is TGTGCCACCCAGAGGGGGACGGGGACGAGCTCCTATAATTCACCCCTCCACTTT. The gene calls are TRBV27 and TRBJ1-6; maybe TRBD1 (6 bases). Germline values: CDR1 MNHEY, CDR2 SMNVEV (reference sequence). This CDR3 has 18 amino acids. V was trimmed by 10 bases and J by 0 bases, leaving 22 bases between them.

The chain recombines TRBV6-5 with TRBJ1-3; D not certain. This CDR3 region has 11 residues. Germline loops: CDR1 MNHEY, CDR2 SVGAGI. V was clipped by 6 bases and J by 3 bases, with 3 bases between them. The CDR3 is CASRVGNTIYF. Written as DNA, the CDR3 is TGTGCCAGCAGGGTTGGAAACACCATATATTTT.

The chain joins TRBV3-1 (or the pseudogene TRBV3-2) to TRBJ2-2; D may correspond to TRBD1 or TRBD2 (6 bases each). Trimming took off 3 bases at V and 6 bases at J, with 20 bases between the two ends. The CDR3 covers 17 residues. The V gene's germline CDR1 is LGHDT and CDR2 YNNKEL (reference sequence). The DNA of the CDR3 is TGTGCCAGCAGCCATAAGAGGGGGGTGACTGGCGCCGGGGAGCTGTTTTTT. Its protein is CASSHKRGVTGAGELFF.

The V gene is TRBV7-2, the J gene TRBJ2-7, with TRBD2 identical over 10 bases. Germline loops: CDR1 SGHTA, CDR2 FQGNSA. V shed 2 bases, J shed 3 bases, and the junction held 4 bases outside the gene matches. The CDR3 contains 15 residues. CDR3 residues: CASSLRLAGVYEQYF. The CDR3 bases are TGTGCCAGCAGCTTAAGGCTAGCGGGAGTCTACGAGCAGTACTTC. Variable domain in full (rest from reference TRBV7-2 and TRBJ2-7): GAGVSQSPSNKVTEKGKDVELRCDPISGHTALYWYRQSLGQGLEFLIYFQGNSAPDKSGLPSDRFSAERTGGSVSTLTIQRTQQEDSAVYLCASSLRLAGVYEQYFGPGTRLTVT.

This clone was seen once. The chain links TRBV19 to TRBJ1-1; weak D call: TRBD1 (5 bases). CDR1 is LNHDA and CDR2 is SQIVND in the germline V gene (reference sequence). Trimming left V 7 bases short and J 1 base short, with 10 bases between. The CDR3 is made up of 13 amino acids. CDR3 residues: CASTLTENTEAFF. In DNA, the CDR3 is TGTGCCAGTACCCTGACAGAGAACACTGAAGCTTTCTTT.

The rearrangement uses TRBV30 and TRBJ2-2; D possibly corresponds to TRBD2 (7 bases). The V gene's germline CDR1 is GTSNPN and CDR2 SVGIG (reference sequence). The CDR3 covers 13 residues. Trimming took 5 bases from V and 7 from J, leaving 14 bases between them. The CDR3 protein is CAWSRGGVGELFF. The CDR3 nucleotides are TGTGCCTGGTCCCGAGGGGGGGTCGGGGAGCTGTTTTTT.

This clone was detected only once. V and J are TRBV24-1 and TRBJ1-2; D remains unclear. The CDR3 runs to 12 residues. V was pared by 3 bases and J by 7 bases, with 8 bases between. CDR1 KGHDR and CDR2 SFDVKD come from the germline V gene. The DNA of the CDR3 is TGTGCCACCAGTGATAGGGATCGTGGCTACACCTTC. Amino acid sequence: CATSDRDRGYTF.

The rearrangement links TRBV18 to TRBJ1-1; D is ambiguous. V shed 3 bases and J shed 2 bases, with 10 bases lying between them. The CDR3 is made up of 14 amino acids. Per germline, CDR1 KGHSH and CDR2 LQKENI. The CDR3 DNA reads TGTGCCAGCTCACCTACGCAGATAAACACTGAAGCTTTCTTT. Amino acid sequence: CASSPTQINTEAFF.